This T cell receptor beta chain was sequenced for a study of PD-L1 blockade in urothelial cancer. Method: immunoSEQ multiplex PCR; TCRdb's copy keeps in-frame clones and lacks some. The sample lists some 120,000 clones, 65% to 85% occurring once. This sample's time point: pretreatment peripheral blood. Patients presented with locally advanced or metastatic urothelial carcinoma. The TCR sequence derives from a man aged 45-60 years with urothelial cancer. Sample: PBMCs, taken around atezolizumab (anti-PD-L1) treatment.

The CDR3 is CASRTGFAANYGYTF. The CDR3 DNA reads as TGTGCCAGCCGGACAGGGTTTGCAGCTAACTATGGCTACACCTTC. The chain carries TRBV27 and TRBJ1-2; 8 nucleotides align to TRBD1. Germline V gives CDR1 MNHEY, CDR2 SMNVEV (reference sequence). This CDR3 has 15 amino acids. Unmatched junction bases numbered 8, after V lost 8 bases and J lost 0 bases.